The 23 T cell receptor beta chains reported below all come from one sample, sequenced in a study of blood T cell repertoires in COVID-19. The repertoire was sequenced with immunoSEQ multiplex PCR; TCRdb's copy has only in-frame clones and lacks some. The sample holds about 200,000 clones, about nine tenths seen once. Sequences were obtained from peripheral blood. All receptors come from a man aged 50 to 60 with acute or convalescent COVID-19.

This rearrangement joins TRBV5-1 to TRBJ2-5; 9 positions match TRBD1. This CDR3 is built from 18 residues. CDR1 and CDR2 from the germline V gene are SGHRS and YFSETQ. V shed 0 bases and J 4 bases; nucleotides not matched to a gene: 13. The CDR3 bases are TGCGCCAGCAGCTTGGCCTCTACTGGACAGGGGTCGGGAGAGACCCAGTACTTC. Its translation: CASSLASTGQGSGETQYF.

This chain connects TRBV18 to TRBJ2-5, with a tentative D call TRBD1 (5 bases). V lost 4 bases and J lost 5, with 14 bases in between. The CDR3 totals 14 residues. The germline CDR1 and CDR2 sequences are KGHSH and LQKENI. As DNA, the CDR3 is TGTGCCAGCTCACGGCAGGGTAAAGAGGAGACCCAGTACTTC. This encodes CASSRQGKEETQYF.

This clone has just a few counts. CDR3 protein: CASSKQGINQPQHF. CDR3 in DNA: TGTGCCAGCAGTAAACAGGGCATCAATCAGCCCCAGCATTTT. This chain connects TRBV2 to TRBJ1-5; maybe TRBD1 (6 bases). The germline gives CDR1 SNHLY, CDR2 FYNNEI. The CDR3 consists of 14 residues. Trimming removed 5 bases at V and 3 bases at J, with 11 bases between. The entire variable domain, with the rest obtained from reference TRBV2 and TRBJ1-5, is as follows: EPEVTQTPSHQVTQMGQEVILRCVPISNHLYFYWYRQILGQKVEFLVSFYNNEISEKSEIFDDQFSVERPDGSNFTLKIRSTKLEDSAMYFCASSKQGINQPQHFGDGTRLSIL.

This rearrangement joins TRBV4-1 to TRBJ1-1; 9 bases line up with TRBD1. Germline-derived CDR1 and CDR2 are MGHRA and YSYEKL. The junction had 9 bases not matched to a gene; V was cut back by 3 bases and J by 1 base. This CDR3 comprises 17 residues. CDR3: CASSQETGGLSNTEAFF. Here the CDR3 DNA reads TGCGCCAGCAGCCAGGAGACAGGGGGTTTGTCGAACACTGAAGCTTTCTTT.

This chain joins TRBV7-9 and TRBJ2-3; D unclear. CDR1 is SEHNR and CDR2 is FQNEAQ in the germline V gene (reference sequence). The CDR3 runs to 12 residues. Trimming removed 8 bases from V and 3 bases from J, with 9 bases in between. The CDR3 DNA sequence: TGTGCCAGCCTTCCTAAGACAGATACGCAGTATTTT. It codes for CASLPKTDTQYF. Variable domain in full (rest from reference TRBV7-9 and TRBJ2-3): DTGVSQNPRHKITKRGQNVTFRCDPISEHNRLYWYRQTLGQGPEFLTYFQNEAQLEKSRLLSDRFSAERPKGSFSTLEIQRTEQGDSAMYLCASLPKTDTQYFGPGTRLTVL.

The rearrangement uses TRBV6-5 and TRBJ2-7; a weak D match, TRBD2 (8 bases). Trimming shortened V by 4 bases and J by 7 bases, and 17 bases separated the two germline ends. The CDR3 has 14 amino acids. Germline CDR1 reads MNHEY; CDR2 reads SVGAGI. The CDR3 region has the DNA TGTGCCAGCAGTTTTACGGGACAGCGGGAGGAGCAGTACTTC. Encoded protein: CASSFTGQREEQYF.

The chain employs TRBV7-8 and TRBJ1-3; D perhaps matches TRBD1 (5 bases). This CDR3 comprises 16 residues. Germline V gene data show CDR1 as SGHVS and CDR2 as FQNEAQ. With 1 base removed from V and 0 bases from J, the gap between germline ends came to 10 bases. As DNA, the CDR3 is TGTGCCAGCAGCTTAGGTCAGGGCCACTCTGGAAACACCATATATTTT. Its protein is CASSLGQGHSGNTIYF.

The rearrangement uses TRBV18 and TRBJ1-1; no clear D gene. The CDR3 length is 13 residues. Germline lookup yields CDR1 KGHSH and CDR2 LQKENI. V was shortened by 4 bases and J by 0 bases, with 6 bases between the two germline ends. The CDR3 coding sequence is TGTGCCAGCTCACGTACTATGAACACTGAAGCTTTCTTT. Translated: CASSRTMNTEAFF.

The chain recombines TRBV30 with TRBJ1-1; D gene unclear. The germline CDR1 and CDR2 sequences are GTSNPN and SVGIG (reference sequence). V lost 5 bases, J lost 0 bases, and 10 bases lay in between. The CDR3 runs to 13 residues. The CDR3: CAWVDNLNTEAFF. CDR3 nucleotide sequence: TGTGCCTGGGTCGACAACCTGAACACTGAAGCTTTCTTT.

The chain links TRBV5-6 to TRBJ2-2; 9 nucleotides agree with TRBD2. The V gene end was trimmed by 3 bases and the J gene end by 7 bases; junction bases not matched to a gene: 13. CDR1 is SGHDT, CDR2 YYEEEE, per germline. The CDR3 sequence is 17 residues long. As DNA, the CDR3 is TGTGCCAGCAGCTCATTCGTCGGAGCGGGGGGTGACGGGGAGCTGTTTTTT. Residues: CASSSFVGAGGDGELFF.

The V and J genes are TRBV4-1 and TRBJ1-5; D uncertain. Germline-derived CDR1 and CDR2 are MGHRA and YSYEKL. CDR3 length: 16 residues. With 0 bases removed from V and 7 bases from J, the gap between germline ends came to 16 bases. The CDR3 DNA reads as TGCGCCAGCAGCCAAGATGAGAATGCGGGAGGCCAGCCCCAGCATTTT. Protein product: CASSQDENAGGQPQHF.

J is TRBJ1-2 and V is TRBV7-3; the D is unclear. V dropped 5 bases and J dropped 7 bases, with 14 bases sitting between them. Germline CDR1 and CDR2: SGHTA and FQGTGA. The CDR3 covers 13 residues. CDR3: CASSPHTGRGYTF. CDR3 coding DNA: TGTGCCAGCAGCCCTCATACGGGTCGTGGCTACACCTTC.

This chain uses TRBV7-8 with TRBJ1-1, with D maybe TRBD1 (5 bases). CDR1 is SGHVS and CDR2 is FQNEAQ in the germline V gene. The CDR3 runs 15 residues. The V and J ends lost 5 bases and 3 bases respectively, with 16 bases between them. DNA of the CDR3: TGTGCCAGCAGCCCCCGCCTCCGGGGGGACACTGAAGCTTTCTTT. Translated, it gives CASSPRLRGDTEAFF.

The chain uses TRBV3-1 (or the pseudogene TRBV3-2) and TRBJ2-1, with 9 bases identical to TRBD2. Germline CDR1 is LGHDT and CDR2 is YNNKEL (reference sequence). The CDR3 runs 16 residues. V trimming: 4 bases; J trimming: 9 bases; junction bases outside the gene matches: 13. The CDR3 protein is CASSRGAAGGPGEQFF. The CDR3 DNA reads TGTGCCAGCAGCCGAGGGGCTGCGGGGGGGCCAGGTGAGCAGTTCTTC.

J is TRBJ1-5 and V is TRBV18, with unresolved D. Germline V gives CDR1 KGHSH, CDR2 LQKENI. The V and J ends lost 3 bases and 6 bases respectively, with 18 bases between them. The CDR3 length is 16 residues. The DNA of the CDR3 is TGTGCCAGCTCACCTGGAGTGGAGGGCGCAGGTCAGCCCCAGCATTTT. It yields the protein CASSPGVEGAGQPQHF.

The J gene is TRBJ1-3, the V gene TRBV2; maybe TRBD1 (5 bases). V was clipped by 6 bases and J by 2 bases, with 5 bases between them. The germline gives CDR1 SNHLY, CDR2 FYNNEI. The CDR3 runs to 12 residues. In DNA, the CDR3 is TGTGCCAGCAGGGGGCCTGGAAACACCATATATTTT. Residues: CASRGPGNTIYF.

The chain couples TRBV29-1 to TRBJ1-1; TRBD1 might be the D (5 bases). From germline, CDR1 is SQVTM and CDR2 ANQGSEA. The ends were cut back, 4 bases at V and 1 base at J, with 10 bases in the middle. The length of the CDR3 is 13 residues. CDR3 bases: TGCAGCGTTGTAAAACAGGAGAACACTGAAGCTTTCTTT. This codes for CSVVKQENTEAFF.

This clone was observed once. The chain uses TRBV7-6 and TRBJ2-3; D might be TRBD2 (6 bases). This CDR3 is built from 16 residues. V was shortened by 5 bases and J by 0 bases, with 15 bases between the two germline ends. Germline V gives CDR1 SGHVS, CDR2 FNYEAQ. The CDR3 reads CASSPPAAGSTDTQYF. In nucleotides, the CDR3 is TGTGCCAGCAGCCCCCCGGCCGCGGGGAGCACAGATACGCAGTATTTT.

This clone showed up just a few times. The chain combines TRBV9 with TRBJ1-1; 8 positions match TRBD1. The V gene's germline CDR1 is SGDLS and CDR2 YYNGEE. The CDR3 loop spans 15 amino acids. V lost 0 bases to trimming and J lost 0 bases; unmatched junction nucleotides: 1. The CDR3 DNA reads TGTGCCAGCAGCGTAGGACAGGGGTTGAACACTGAAGCTTTCTTT. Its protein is CASSVGQGLNTEAFF.

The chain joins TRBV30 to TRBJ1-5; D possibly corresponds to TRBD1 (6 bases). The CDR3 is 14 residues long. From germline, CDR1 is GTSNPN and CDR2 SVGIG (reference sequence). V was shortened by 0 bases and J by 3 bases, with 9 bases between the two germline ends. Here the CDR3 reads CAWSVGQTNQPQHF. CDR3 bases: TGTGCCTGGAGTGTAGGACAGACCAATCAGCCCCAGCATTTT.

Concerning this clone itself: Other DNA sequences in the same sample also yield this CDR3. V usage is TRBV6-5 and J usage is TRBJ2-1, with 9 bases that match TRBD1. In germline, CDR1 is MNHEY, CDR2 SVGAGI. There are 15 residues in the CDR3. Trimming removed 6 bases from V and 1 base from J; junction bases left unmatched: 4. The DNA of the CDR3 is TGTGCCAGCAGCATGACAGGGGGGTCCTACAATGAGCAGTTCTTC. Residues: CASSMTGGSYNEQFF.

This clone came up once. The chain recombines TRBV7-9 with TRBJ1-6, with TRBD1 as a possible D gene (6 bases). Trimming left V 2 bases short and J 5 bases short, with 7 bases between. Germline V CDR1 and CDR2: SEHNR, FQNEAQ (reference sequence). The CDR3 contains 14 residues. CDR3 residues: CASSLYRDNSPLHF. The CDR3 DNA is TGTGCCAGCAGCTTATACAGGGATAATTCACCCCTCCACTTT.

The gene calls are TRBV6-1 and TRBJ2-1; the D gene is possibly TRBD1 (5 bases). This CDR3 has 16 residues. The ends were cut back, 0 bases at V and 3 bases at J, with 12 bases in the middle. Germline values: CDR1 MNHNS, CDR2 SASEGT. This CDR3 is CASSEAGRQLYNEQFF. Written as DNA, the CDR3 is TGTGCCAGCAGTGAAGCGGGTCGACAGCTCTACAATGAGCAGTTCTTC.